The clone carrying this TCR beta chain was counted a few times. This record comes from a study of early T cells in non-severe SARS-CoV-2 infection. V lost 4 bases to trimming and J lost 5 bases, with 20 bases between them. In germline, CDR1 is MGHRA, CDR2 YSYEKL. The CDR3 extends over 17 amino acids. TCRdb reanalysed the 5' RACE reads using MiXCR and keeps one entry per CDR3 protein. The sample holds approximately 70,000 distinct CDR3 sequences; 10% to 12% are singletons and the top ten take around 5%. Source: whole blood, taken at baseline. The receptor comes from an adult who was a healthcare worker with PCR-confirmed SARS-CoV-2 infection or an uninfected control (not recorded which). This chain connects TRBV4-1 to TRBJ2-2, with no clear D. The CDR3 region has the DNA TGCGCCAGCAGCCCCTTAGGAAGTTTAGGTCAGACCGGGGAGCTGTTTTTT. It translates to CASSPLGSLGQTGELFF.